The 27 T cell receptor beta chains in this list originate from one sample, sequenced in a study of cytomegalovirus exposure and HLA in healthy donors. 60 Vbeta and 13 Jbeta primers were used in PCR. Assay used: immunoSEQ multiplex PCR; TCRdb lists only in-frame clones, some missing. The sample has over 150,000 clones, roughly four fifths seen once. The sample comprised PBMCs. The receptor set was obtained from a woman under 40 in good health and CMV-seropositive.

This chain links TRBV28 with TRBJ1-4; no clear D gene. V was shortened by 5 bases and J by 0 bases, with 10 bases between the two germline ends. There are 15 residues in the CDR3. In germline, CDR1 is MDHEN, CDR2 SYDVKM. The chain's CDR3 is CASSAVSATNEKLFF. CDR3 in DNA: TGTGCCAGCAGTGCGGTGTCAGCAACTAATGAAAAACTGTTTTTT. The complete variable domain, with remaining parts taken from reference TRBV28 and TRBJ1-4, reads DVKVTQSSRYLVKRTGEKVFLECVQDMDHENMFWYRQDPGLGLRLIYFSYDVKMKEKGDIPEGYSVSREKKERFSLILESASTNQTSMYLCASSAVSATNEKLFFGSGTQLSVL.

This clone has more than one count but fewer than ten. The chain has TRBV9 and TRBJ2-2; a weak D match, TRBD1 (6 bases). This CDR3 contains 13 residues. V was pared by 4 bases and J by 3 bases, with 7 bases between. Germline CDR1 is SGDLS and CDR2 is YYNGEE. In DNA, the CDR3 is TGTGCCAGCAGCTCAGGGGACACCGGGGAGCTGTTTTTT. The encoded protein is CASSSGDTGELFF.

The V and J genes are TRBV18 and TRBJ1-4, with TRBD1 as a possible D gene (6 bases). V dropped 6 bases and J dropped 0 bases, with 17 bases sitting between them. The germline V gene encodes CDR1 KGHSH and CDR2 LQKENI. The length of the CDR3 is 17 residues. The CDR3 DNA reads TGTGCCAGCTCGTCAACGACCGGGACAACAACTAATGAAAAACTGTTTTTT. Protein product: CASSSTTGTTTNEKLFF. Variable domain in full (rest from reference TRBV18 and TRBJ1-4): NAGVMQNPRHLVRRRGQEARLRCSPMKGHSHVYWYRQLPEEGLKFMVYLQKENIIDESGMPKERFSAEFPKEGPSILRIQQVVRGDSAAYFCASSSTTGTTTNEKLFFGSGTQLSVL.

J is TRBJ1-4 and V is TRBV5-4; the D gene is possibly TRBD1 (5 bases). CDR3 length equals 13 residues. V shed 7 bases and J shed 5 bases, with 12 bases lying between them. CDR1 and CDR2 (germline): SGHNT, YYREEE (reference sequence). The CDR3 sequence is CASRGGRNEKLFF. CDR3 sequence (DNA): TGTGCCAGCCGGGGGGGACGGAATGAAAAACTGTTTTTT. Combining the CDR3 with reference TRBV5-4 and TRBJ1-4 gives the whole variable domain ETGVTQSPTHLIKTRGQQVTLRCSSQSGHNTVSWYQQALGQGPQFIFQYYREEENGRGNFPPRFSGLQFPNYSSELNVNALELDDSALYLCASRGGRNEKLFFGSGTQLSVL.

V is TRBV28 and J is TRBJ1-5, with TRBD1 as a possible D gene (6 bases). Germline V lookup: CDR1 MDHEN, CDR2 SYDVKM. V lost 9 bases to trimming and J lost 7 bases, with 22 bases between them. The CDR3 has 15 amino acids. The CDR3: CASLYRTVGSQPQHF. The CDR3 DNA reads TGTGCCAGTTTATATCGGACAGTCGGGTCCCAGCCCCAGCATTTT.

The rearrangement joins TRBV11-2 to TRBJ1-3; D not resolved. The CDR3 has 14 amino acids. CDR1 is SGHAT and CDR2 is FQNNGV in the germline V gene. The V gene lost 1 base and the J gene lost 0 bases, with 4 bases spanning the gap. The CDR3 region is CASSLANSGNTIYF. DNA for the CDR3: TGTGCCAGCAGCTTAGCTAACTCTGGAAACACCATATATTTT.

The rearrangement links TRBV29-1 to TRBJ2-7; 9 bases line up with TRBD2. In germline, CDR1 is SQVTM, CDR2 ANQGSEA. The CDR3 length is 16 residues. The J segment lost 5 bases and the V segment lost 3 bases, leaving 14 bases of the junction unmatched. This CDR3 reads CSVEGLAGQTRDEQYF. The CDR3 nucleotides are TGCAGCGTTGAGGGTCTAGCGGGACAGACGAGGGACGAGCAGTACTTC.

The genes are TRBV14 and TRBJ2-7, with D perhaps matching TRBD1 (5 bases). Trimming left V 0 bases short and J 2 bases short, with 8 bases between. CDR1 SGHDN and CDR2 FVKESK come from the germline V gene. The CDR3 consists of 14 residues. The CDR3 reads CASSQETGAYEQYF. DNA of the CDR3: TGTGCCAGCAGCCAAGAAACAGGTGCCTACGAGCAGTACTTC.

The V gene is TRBV28, the J gene TRBJ1-4; D gene uncertain. Germline values: CDR1 MDHEN, CDR2 SYDVKM. V lost 6 bases, J lost 10 bases, and 24 bases lay in between. This CDR3 spans 16 amino acids. DNA of the CDR3: TGTGCCAGCAGCCCCGACACCTTATTTGTGGGAGGAAAACTGTTTTTT. It encodes CASSPDTLFVGGKLFF.

The chain carries TRBV4-1 and TRBJ2-3, with 8 positions matching TRBD2. The CDR3 length is 16 residues. Germline CDR1 MGHRA, CDR2 YSYEKL. Unmatched junction bases numbered 4, after V lost 1 base and J lost 1 base. The CDR3 loop reads CASSQGASGRTDTQYF. The CDR3 coding sequence is TGCGCCAGCAGCCAAGGGGCTAGCGGGCGCACAGATACGCAGTATTTT.

The DNA for the CDR3 is TGTGCCAGCAGTGAGTTTTTCCGGGACAGGGGCCACGAGCAGTACTTC. Amino acids: CASSEFFRDRGHEQYF. The rearrangement joins TRBV6-1 to TRBJ2-7, with 10 positions matching TRBD1. J lost 5 bases, V lost 3 bases, and 10 bases had no gene match. The germline gives CDR1 MNHNS, CDR2 SASEGT. This CDR3 is 16 amino acids long.

The chain recombines TRBV6-5 with TRBJ1-2, with 7 bases aligning to TRBD1. The length of the CDR3 is 13 residues. J lost 8 bases, V lost 6 bases, and 9 bases had no gene match. Germline-derived CDR1 and CDR2 are MNHEY and SVGAGI. The CDR3 is CASRLDRALGYTF. The CDR3 nucleotides are TGTGCCAGCAGACTCGACAGGGCACTAGGCTACACCTTC.

The V and J genes are TRBV28 and TRBJ2-7; 7 bases map to TRBD2. Per the germline V gene, CDR1 is MDHEN and CDR2 is SYDVKM. CDR3 length: 14 amino acids. J lost 7 bases, V lost 3 bases, and 9 bases had no gene match. CDR3 sequence: CASSFFAGEEEQYF. The CDR3 coding sequence is TGTGCCAGCAGTTTTTTTGCGGGAGAGGAAGAGCAGTACTTC. Filled out from reference TRBV28 and TRBJ2-7, the complete variable domain reads DVKVTQSSRYLVKRTGEKVFLECVQDMDHENMFWYRQDPGLGLRLIYFSYDVKMKEKGDIPEGYSVSREKKERFSLILESASTNQTSMYLCASSFFAGEEEQYFGPGTRLTVT.

The chain joins TRBV25-1 to TRBJ2-7, with 8 bases matching TRBD1. Germline CDR1 reads MGHDK; CDR2 reads SYGVNS. V shed 3 bases, J shed 3 bases, and the junction held 7 bases outside the gene matches. The CDR3 runs 15 residues. This chain's CDR3 is CASSEGDRWFYEQYF. CDR3 bases: TGTGCCAGCAGTGAGGGGGACAGGTGGTTCTACGAGCAGTACTTC.

The rearrangement uses TRBV19 and TRBJ2-1; 8 positions agree with TRBD2. Germline assignment: CDR1 LNHDA and CDR2 SQIVND (reference sequence). The trim removed 5 bases at V and 6 bases at J, leaving 9 bases unmatched. This CDR3 contains 15 residues. CDR3 sequence (DNA): TGTGCCAGTAGTGTCGTCCAAAGCGGGGGCAATGAGCAGTTCTTC. This codes for CASSVVQSGGNEQFF.

The chain is built from TRBV5-1 and TRBJ2-2, with D uncertain. The CDR3 has 12 residues. V lost 5 bases and J lost 6, with 8 bases in between. Germline V lookup: CDR1 SGHRS, CDR2 YFSETQ. The DNA of the CDR3 is TGCGCCAGCAGGGTGAGCTCCGGGGAGCTGTTTTTT. The encoded protein is CASRVSSGELFF.

The chain links TRBV11-2 to TRBJ2-5; TRBD2 matches at 13 bases. CDR3 length: 15 amino acids. V dropped 5 bases and J dropped 4; count of bases not matched to a gene: 4. Germline V gives CDR1 SGHAT, CDR2 FQNNGV. The CDR3 DNA sequence: TGTGCCAGCAGCCGGACTAGCGGGAGACGAGAGACCCAGTACTTC. It yields the protein CASSRTSGRRETQYF. Filled out from reference TRBV11-2 and TRBJ2-5, the complete variable domain reads EAGVAQSPRYKIIEKRQSVAFWCNPISGHATLYWYQQILGQGPKLLIQFQNNGVVDDSQLPKDRFSAERLKGVDSTLKIQPAKLEDSAVYLCASSRTSGRRETQYFGPGTRLLVL.

J is TRBJ2-2 and V is TRBV9; 8 positions match TRBD1. Germline-derived CDR1 and CDR2 are SGDLS and YYNGEE. The CDR3 loop spans 15 amino acids. After removal of 1 base from V and 5 bases from J, the junction contained 4 bases not matched to a gene. CDR3 DNA: TGTGCCAGCAGCGTAAGCAGGGGGCCAACCGGGGAGCTGTTTTTT. Translating it yields CASSVSRGPTGELFF.

This clone has only one observation. The chain has TRBV18 and TRBJ2-6, with D uncertain. The CDR3 runs 16 residues. The V gene lost 2 bases and the J gene lost 0 bases, with 8 bases spanning the gap. From germline, CDR1 is KGHSH and CDR2 LQKENI. The CDR3 region is CASSPLQSSGANVLTF. The CDR3 nucleotides read TGTGCCAGCTCACCATTACAGTCCTCTGGGGCCAACGTCCTGACTTTC.

The J gene is TRBJ2-3, the V gene TRBV27; 15 bases line up with TRBD2. After removal of 6 bases from V and 0 bases from J, the junction contained 16 bases not matched to a gene. Germline V lookup: CDR1 MNHEY, CDR2 SMNVEV (reference sequence). This CDR3 contains 21 residues. The CDR3 sequence: CASRRQGTSGRPPGSTDTQYF. The CDR3 nucleotides read TGTGCCAGCAGGCGTCAAGGGACTAGCGGGAGGCCTCCGGGAAGCACAGATACGCAGTATTTT.

J is TRBJ1-1 and V is TRBV28, with 7 bases aligning to TRBD1. V lost 2 bases, J lost 6 bases, and 6 bases stayed unmatched. Germline-derived CDR1 and CDR2 are MDHEN and SYDVKM. CDR3 length equals 14 residues. The DNA of the CDR3 is TGTGCCAGCAGTTTAAAGGGGGCTGTGGCTGAAGCTTTCTTT. Translating gives CASSLKGAVAEAFF.

The rearrangement links TRBV7-2 to TRBJ1-1; possible D gene TRBD1, 6 bases. The CDR3 has 15 amino acids. The germline CDR1 and CDR2 sequences are SGHTA and FQGNSA. V gave up 3 bases and J gave up 4 bases, with 15 bases separating them. DNA of the CDR3: TGTGCCAGCAGCTTGAACCAGGGGTTGCGCACTGAAGCTTTCTTT. Translation: CASSLNQGLRTEAFF.

The chain recombines TRBV19 with TRBJ2-7, with 7 nucleotides matching TRBD2. The CDR3 loop spans 14 amino acids. CDR1 and CDR2 from the germline V gene are LNHDA and SQIVND (reference sequence). With 8 bases clipped from V and 6 bases from J, the junction kept 13 bases outside the gene matches. The CDR3 here is CASSWGSGPFEQYF. In nucleotides, the CDR3 is TGTGCCAGTTCCTGGGGTAGCGGGCCCTTCGAGCAGTACTTC.

This rearrangement joins TRBV2 to TRBJ2-3; 7 nucleotides align to TRBD1. This CDR3 spans 14 amino acids. The V gene's germline CDR1 is SNHLY and CDR2 FYNNEI. Trimming removed 8 bases from V and 0 bases from J; junction bases left unmatched: 5. In nucleotides, the CDR3 is TGTGCCAGCGCCACGGACAGGAGCACAGATACGCAGTATTTT. Translated: CASATDRSTDTQYF.

The genes are TRBV6-4 and TRBJ2-1; 9 nucleotides match TRBD2. The CDR3 sequence is 14 residues long. Germline V gene data show CDR1 as MRHNA and CDR2 as SNTAGT. J lost 8 bases, V lost 2 bases, and 4 bases had no gene match. CDR3 residues: CASSDEREADEQFF. For the CDR3, the DNA is TGTGCCAGCAGTGACGAGCGGGAGGCCGATGAGCAGTTCTTC.

The sample holds a few counts of this clone. The rearrangement links TRBV5-1 to TRBJ2-1, with D possibly matching TRBD1 (5 bases). The CDR3 spans 20 residues. V lost 1 base and J 5 bases, leaving 28 bases between the germline ends. The germline V gene has CDR1 SGHRS and CDR2 YFSETQ. As DNA, the CDR3 is TGCGCCAGCAGCTTGAGCCCCCGACGGAACGGCAGGGCAACTCACAATGAGCAGTTCTTC. It yields the protein CASSLSPRRNGRATHNEQFF.

The rearrangement links TRBV10-3 to TRBJ2-7, with D possibly being TRBD1 (5 bases). V was shortened by 2 bases and J by 1 base, with 15 bases between the two germline ends. Germline V CDR1 and CDR2: ENHRY, SYGVKD. The CDR3 is 16 residues long. The DNA of the CDR3 is TGTGCCATCAGTGAGACAGGCGGCTCATTATCCTACGAGCAGTACTTC. Translating gives CAISETGGSLSYEQYF.